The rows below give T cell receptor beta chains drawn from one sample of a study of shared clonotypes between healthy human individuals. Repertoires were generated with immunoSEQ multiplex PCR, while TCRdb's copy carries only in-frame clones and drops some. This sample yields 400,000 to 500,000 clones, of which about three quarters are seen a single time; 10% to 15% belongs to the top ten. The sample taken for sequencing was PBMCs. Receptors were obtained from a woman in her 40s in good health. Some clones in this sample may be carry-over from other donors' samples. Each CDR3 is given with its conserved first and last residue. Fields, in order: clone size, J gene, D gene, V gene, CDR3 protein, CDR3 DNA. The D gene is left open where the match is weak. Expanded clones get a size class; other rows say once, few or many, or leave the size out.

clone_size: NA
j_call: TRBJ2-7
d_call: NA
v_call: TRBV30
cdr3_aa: CAWSVGGEQYF
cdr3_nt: TGTGCCTGGAGTGTCGGGGGCGAGCAGTACTTC

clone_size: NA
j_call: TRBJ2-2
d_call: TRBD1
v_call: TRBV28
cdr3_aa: CASSDRAGELFF
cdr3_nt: TGTGCCAGCAGCGACAGGGCCGGGGAGCTGTTTTTT

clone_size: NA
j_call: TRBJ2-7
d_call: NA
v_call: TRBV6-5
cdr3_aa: CASRKSGFFTYEQYF
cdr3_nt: TGTGCCAGCAGGAAAAGTGGCTTCTTTACCTACGAGCAGTACTTC

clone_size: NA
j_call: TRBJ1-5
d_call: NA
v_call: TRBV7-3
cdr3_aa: CASSLGTKHSNQPQHF
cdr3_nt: TGTGCCAGCAGCTTAGGAACAAAGCATAGCAATCAGCCCCAGCATTTT

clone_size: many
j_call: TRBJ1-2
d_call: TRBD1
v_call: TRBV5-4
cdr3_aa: CASSFGDRDYGYTF
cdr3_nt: TGTGCCAGCAGCTTCGGGGACAGGGACTATGGCTACACCTTC

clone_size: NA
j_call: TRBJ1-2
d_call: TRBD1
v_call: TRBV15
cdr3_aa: CATSRGDRDGGYTF
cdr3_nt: TGTGCCACCAGCAGAGGAGACAGGGACGGAGGCTACACCTTC

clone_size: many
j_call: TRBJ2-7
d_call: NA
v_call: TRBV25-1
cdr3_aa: CASGTGTYEQYF
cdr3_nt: TGTGCCAGCGGTACTGGAACCTACGAGCAGTACTTC

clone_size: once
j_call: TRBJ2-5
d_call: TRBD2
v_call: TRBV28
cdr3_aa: CASSRLAGRETQYF
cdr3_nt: TGTGCCAGCAGTAGACTAGCGGGGCGAGAGACCCAGTACTTC

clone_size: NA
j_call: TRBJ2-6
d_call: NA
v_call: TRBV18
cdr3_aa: CASSPLSSGANVLTF
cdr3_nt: TGTGCCAGCTCACCACTGTCCTCTGGGGCCAACGTCCTGACTTTC

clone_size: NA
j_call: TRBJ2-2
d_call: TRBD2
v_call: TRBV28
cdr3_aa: CASALAGGNTGELFF
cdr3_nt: TGTGCCAGCGCCTTAGCGGGGGGGAACACCGGGGAGCTGTTTTTT

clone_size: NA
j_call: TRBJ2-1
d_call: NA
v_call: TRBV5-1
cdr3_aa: CASSLGRGTYNEQFF
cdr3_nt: TGCGCCAGCAGCTTGGGACGGGGAACCTACAATGAGCAGTTCTTC

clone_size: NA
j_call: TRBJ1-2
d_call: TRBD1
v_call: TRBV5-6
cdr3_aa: CASSWTGVLYGYTF
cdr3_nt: TGTGCCAGCAGCTGGACAGGGGTTCTCTATGGCTACACCTTC

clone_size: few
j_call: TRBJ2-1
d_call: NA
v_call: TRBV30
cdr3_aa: CACLRQGGEQFF
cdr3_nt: TGTGCCTGTCTTAGACAGGGAGGTGAGCAGTTCTTC

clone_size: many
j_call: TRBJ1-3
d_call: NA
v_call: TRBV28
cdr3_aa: CASSFGGGGNTIYF
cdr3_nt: TGTGCCAGCAGTTTTGGGGGAGGTGGAAACACCATATATTTT

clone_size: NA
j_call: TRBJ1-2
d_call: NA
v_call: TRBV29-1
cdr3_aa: CSVATGYGYTF
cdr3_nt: TGCAGCGTTGCCACAGGGTATGGCTACACCTTC

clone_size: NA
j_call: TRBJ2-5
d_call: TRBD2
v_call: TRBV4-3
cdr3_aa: CASSQEYPSGGRETQYF
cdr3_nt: TGCGCCAGCAGCCAAGAATATCCTAGCGGAGGTAGAGAGACCCAGTACTTC

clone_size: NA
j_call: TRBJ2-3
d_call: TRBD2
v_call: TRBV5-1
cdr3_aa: CASSLVAGRADTQYF
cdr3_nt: TGCGCCAGCAGCTTGGTTGCGGGGAGGGCAGATACGCAGTATTTT

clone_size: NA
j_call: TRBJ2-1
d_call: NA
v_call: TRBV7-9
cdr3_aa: CASSPVPPYNEQFF
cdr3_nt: TGTGCCAGCAGCCCGGTTCCCCCCTACAATGAGCAGTTCTTC

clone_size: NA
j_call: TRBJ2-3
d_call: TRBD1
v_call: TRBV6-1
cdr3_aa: CASSPGQVGADTQYF
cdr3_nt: TGTGCCAGCAGCCCGGGACAGGTCGGGGCGGATACGCAGTATTTT

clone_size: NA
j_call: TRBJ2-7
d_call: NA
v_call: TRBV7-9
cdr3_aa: CASSLLQGGVYEQYF
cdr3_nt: TGTGCCAGCAGCTTACTTCAAGGGGGGGTCTACGAGCAGTACTTC

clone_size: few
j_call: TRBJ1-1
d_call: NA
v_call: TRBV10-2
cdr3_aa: CASRLRTGSTEAFF
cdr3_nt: TGCGCCAGCAGGCTTCGAACAGGGTCCACTGAAGCTTTCTTT

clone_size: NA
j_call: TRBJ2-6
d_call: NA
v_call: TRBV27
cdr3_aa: CASSSSVPGANVLTF
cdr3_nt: TGTGCCAGCAGTTCGAGCGTCCCTGGGGCCAACGTCCTGACTTTC

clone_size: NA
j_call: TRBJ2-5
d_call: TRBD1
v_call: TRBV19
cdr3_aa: CASSIGGTDQETQYF
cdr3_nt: TGTGCCAGTAGTATAGGAGGGACAGATCAAGAGACCCAGTACTTC

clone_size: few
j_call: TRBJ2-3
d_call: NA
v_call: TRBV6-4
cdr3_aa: CASSDSAGAATDTQYF
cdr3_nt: TGTGCCAGCAGTGACAGCGCAGGGGCAGCGACAGATACGCAGTATTTT

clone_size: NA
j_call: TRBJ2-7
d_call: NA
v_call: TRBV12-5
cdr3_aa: CASGFGGSYEQYF
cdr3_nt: TGTGCTAGTGGTTTTGGGGGAAGCTACGAGCAGTACTTC

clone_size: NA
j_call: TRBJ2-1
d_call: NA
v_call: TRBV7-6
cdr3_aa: CASSLVWTTPRGNEQFF
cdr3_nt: TGTGCCAGCAGCTTAGTATGGACTACCCCCAGGGGCAATGAGCAGTTCTTC

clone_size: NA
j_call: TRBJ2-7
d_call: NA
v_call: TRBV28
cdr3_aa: CASSLRGYEQYF
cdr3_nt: TGTGCCAGCAGTTTACGAGGGTACGAGCAGTATTTC

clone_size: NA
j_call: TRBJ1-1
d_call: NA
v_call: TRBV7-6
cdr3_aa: CASSLVPGDRSEAFF
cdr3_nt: TGTGCCAGCAGCTTAGTACCAGGGGATAGGTCTGAAGCTTTCTTT

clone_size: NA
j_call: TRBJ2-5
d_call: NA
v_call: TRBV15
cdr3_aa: CATSRPGEGETQYF
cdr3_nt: TGTGCCACCAGCAGACCGGGAGAAGGGGAGACCCAGTACTTC

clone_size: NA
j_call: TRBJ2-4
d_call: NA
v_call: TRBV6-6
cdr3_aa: CASSYGSLAKNIQYF
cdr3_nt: TGTGCCAGCAGTTACGGCAGCCTAGCCAAAAACATTCAGTACTTC

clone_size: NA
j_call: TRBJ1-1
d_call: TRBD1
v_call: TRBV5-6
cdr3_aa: CASSSRDRGSTEAFF
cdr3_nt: TGTGCCAGCAGCTCCAGGGACAGGGGGAGCACTGAAGCTTTCTTT

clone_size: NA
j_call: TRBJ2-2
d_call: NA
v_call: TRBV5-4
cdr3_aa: CASSQTRETGELFF
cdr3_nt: TGTGCCAGCAGCCAGACTAGGGAAACCGGGGAGCTGTTTTTT

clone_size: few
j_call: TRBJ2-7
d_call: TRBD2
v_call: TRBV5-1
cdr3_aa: CASSFAGDAYEQYF
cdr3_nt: TGCGCCAGCAGCTTTGCGGGGGACGCCTACGAGCAGTACTTC

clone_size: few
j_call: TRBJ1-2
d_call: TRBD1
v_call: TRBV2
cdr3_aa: CASSGGQGGDYGYTF
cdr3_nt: TGTGCCAGCAGTGGGGGACAGGGAGGAGATTATGGCTACACCTTC

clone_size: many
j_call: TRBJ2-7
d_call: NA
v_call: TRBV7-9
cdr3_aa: CASSLVSGSYEQYF
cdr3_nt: TGTGCCAGCAGCTTAGTGTCAGGGTCCTACGAGCAGTACTTC

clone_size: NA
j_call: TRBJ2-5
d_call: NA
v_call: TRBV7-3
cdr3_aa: CASSLMGTDLANGQYF
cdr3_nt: TGTGCCAGCAGCTTAATGGGGACCGATCTCGCAAATGGGCAGTACTTC

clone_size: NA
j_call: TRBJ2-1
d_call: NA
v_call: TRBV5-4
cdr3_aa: CASSLGRGGGLTKEQFF
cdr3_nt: TGTGCCAGCAGCTTGGGACGTGGCGGCGGTCTTACGAAAGAGCAGTTCTTC

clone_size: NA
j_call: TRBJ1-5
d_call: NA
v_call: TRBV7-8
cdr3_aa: CASSLSNGNQPQHF
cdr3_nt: TGTGCCAGCAGCTTATCGAATGGCAATCAGCCCCAGCATTTT

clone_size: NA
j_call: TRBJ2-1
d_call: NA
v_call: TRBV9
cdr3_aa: CASSTQETRTLTSYNEQFF
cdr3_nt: TGTGCCAGCAGCACACAAGAGACTAGGACCTTGACCTCCTACAATGAGCAGTTCTTC

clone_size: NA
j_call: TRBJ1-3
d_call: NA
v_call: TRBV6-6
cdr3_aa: CASSPTGNSGNTIYF
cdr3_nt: TGTGCCAGCAGTCCAACAGGGAACTCTGGAAACACCATATATTTT

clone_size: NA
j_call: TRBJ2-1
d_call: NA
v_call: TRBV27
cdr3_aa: CASKQGYNEQFF
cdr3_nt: TGTGCCAGCAAACAGGGCTACAATGAGCAGTTCTTC

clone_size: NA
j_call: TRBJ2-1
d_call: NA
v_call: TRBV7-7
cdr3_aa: CASSSVAYNEQFF
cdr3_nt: TGTGCCAGCAGCTCGGTGGCCTACAATGAGCAGTTCTTC

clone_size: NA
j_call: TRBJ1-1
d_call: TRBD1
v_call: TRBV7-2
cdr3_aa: CASSLARQGRAFF
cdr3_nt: TGTGCCAGCAGCTTAGCGAGACAGGGTAGAGCTTTCTTT

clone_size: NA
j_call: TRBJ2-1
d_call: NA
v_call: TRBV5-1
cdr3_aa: CASPGSGTFYNEQFF
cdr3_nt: TGCGCCAGTCCCGGTTCTGGGACCTTTTACAATGAGCAGTTCTTC

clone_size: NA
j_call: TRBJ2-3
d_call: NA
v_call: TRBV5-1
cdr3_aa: CASSQEANPDTQYF
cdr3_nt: TGCGCCAGCAGCCAAGAAGCCAACCCAGATACGCAGTATTTT

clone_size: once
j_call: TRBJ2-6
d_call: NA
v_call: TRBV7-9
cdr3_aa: CASSHIPSASGANVLTF
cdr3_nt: TGTGCCAGCAGCCACATCCCTAGTGCTTCTGGGGCCAACGTCCTGACTTTC

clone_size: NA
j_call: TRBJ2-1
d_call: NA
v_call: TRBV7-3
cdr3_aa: CASSTTGGDGEQFF
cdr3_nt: TGTGCCAGCAGCACCACAGGGGGGGACGGTGAGCAGTTCTTC